This T cell receptor (beta chain) was obtained from a study of blood T cells in healthy people across ages (dated by TCRdb to between 2014 and 2017). With respect to the entire study: Template switching captured roughly one uniquely barcoded TCR beta cDNA molecule per two T cells in model experiments. Donors were grouped into four age groups: young (average 16 years), middle-aged (about 38), aged (around 66) and long-lived (around 80). To track age-related changes in TCR beta repertoire diversity, the study relied on deep sequencing normalized with unique cDNA molecular identifiers. To avoid experimental bias, donors of different ages were distributed randomly across sequencing lanes. Using the same blood draw, the study looked at two additional independent replicas of 1 million unique cDNA reads for two donors, one aged 18 to 30 and the other aged 80 or older.

V is cut by 0 bases and J by 5 bases, and the space between the germline ends is 20 bases. CDR3 length: 17 amino acids, cysteine to phenylalanine. Of the read, only the CDR3 DNA is kept; its 51 bases are in frame from base 1. CDR1 and CDR2 are read off the germline V gene as MNHEY and SVGEGT. The donors were 40 or so Caucasian individuals from Russia, aged 6 to 90 years, who were systemically healthy. About 10 milliliters of peripheral blood were collected from each donor into EDTA-treated Vacutainer tubes. Ficoll-Paque density-gradient centrifugation was used to isolate PBMCs, with at least 7 million per sample. Trizol reagent was used to extract total RNA from PBMCs, with at least 6 micrograms per sample. The percentages of naive CD45RAhigh/CD27high T cells were determined by flow cytometry on a PBMC aliquot from every donor. Overall results and qualifications from the work: Observed TCR beta diversity per million T cells fell roughly linearly with age, and a significant reduction was already apparent by age about 36. Conclusive comparison of naive and antigen-experienced compartments was prevented by the profiling of bulk unsorted PBMCs. There was a strong correlation between observed TCR beta diversity and the percentage of naive T cells measured by flow cytometry. Estimates of total diversity from one million sequenced T cells were regarded as lower bounds and underestimates. Because the CMV infection status of the donors was unknown, age-related changes in expanded clonotypes may potentially have been confounded. Compared with the aged group, the long-lived group had more naive CD4+ T cells, fewer expanded clones and increased TCR diversity, a pattern suggesting age selection.

A word on this clonotype: The clone's antigen remains unknown. Per-base quality was not reported, and no clone a single base away is much larger than it.

Libraries came from 5' RACE. TCRdb shows the sequencer as Illumina HiSeq 2500. A second 7 to 11 cycle PCR used a sample-barcoded 5' primer and a J-beta primer mix. A template-switch 5' adaptor carrying 12 random nucleotides introduced a unique molecular identifier onto each TCR beta cDNA molecule. At least 3 million CDR3-containing paired-end reads were obtained from each sample. All of the RNA was converted into first-strand cDNA using the Mint cDNA synthesis kit, with a TRBC-specific oligonucleotide serving as the primer. Following uracil-DNA glycosylase treatment, a first 18-cycle PCR with universal primers M1SS and BC2_uni_R was performed on all cDNA. The study's own analysis went as follows. Normalization of each sample was performed by random selection of 1 million high-quality reads, each carrying a distinct molecular identifier. Reads with shared molecular identifiers were discarded instead of being binned into consensus sequences. MiTCR, set to a Q25 quality threshold and the strictest error-elimination algorithm, was used for CDR3 identification, clonotype clustering and error correction. Lower-bound total TCR beta diversity was estimated with a nonparametric unseen species model using Euler transformation. In-frame beta chains were kept once TCRdb had trimmed the public reads at Q25 with fastp and called clones with MiXCR. Each entry merges the rows of one CDR3 protein and shows their most common DNA and genes. Here the V and J calls rest on TCRdb's processing, not on the authors' analysis. This sample has 700,000 to 900,000 distinct CDR3 sequences in its table, and 40% to 65% of those were observed once. Approximately 40% of the sample lies in the top ten.

Sequencing was done on a sample of blood. Here the chain combines TRBV6-2 or TRBV6-3 and TRBJ2-7, with a weak D call of TRBD2 (6 bases match). The TCR originated in an elderly man in good health. CDR3 loop: CASSYSKRSVRGNEQYF. The nucleotides are TGTGCCAGCAGTTACTCGAAGAGGTCGGTCCGGGGGAACGAGCAGTACTTC.